This TCR beta chain was observed in a study of beta chain features in type 1 diabetes. Study-level information: Examination of sorted cells across all samples involved more than 85,000,000 cells.

Via the markers CD45RO/CCR7/CD25/CD127/CD95/CD27, stem cell-like memory, regulatory, central memory and naive CD4+ cells were sorted. Each sorted population was over 98% pure. The sequenced template was cDNA made from the entire isolated RNA. Sequencing used immunoSEQ multiplex PCR; TCRdb keeps in-frame clones, though not all of them. The data show some 640,000 clones, over 11% seen once. Study observations and caveats: Type 1 diabetes patients showed a moderate but significant shortening of TCRB CDR3s in all four CD4+ subsets. Possible PCR preference for shorter templates applied equally to patients and controls.

This clone was counted only a few times. As yet, its antigen is unknown. The sample was naive CD4+ T cells from blood. This receptor was identified in a man between 18 and 29 years old with type 1 diabetes.

The CDR3 bases are TGTGCCAGCAGTACCTCGGGGCAGAGGGTCTACAATGAGCAGTTCTTC. This translates into CASSTSGQRVYNEQFF. The chain links TRBV27 to TRBJ2-1, with D perhaps assigned TRBD1 or TRBD2 (5 bases each). The V end was cut by 5 bases, the J end by 3 bases, with 17 bases between. The CDR3 runs 16 residues. The germline V gene encodes CDR1 MNHEY and CDR2 SMNVEV (reference sequence).